This T cell receptor beta chain stems from a study of cytomegalovirus exposure and HLA in healthy donors. V was pared by 9 bases and J by 2 bases, with 14 bases between. Germline-derived CDR1 and CDR2 are SNHLY and FYNNEI. The CDR3 loop spans 13 amino acids. Use of 60 Vbeta and 13 Jbeta primers characterized the PCR. TCRdb's table, derived via immunoSEQ multiplex PCR, lists solely in-frame clones and lacks some. Of around 130,000 clones detected, approximately 8.6% appear once; the ten largest clones hold around 6.1%. The sequencing sample was made of PBMCs. The chain carries TRBV2 and TRBJ2-7; D is perhaps TRBD2 (5 bases). The sequence was obtained from a woman in her 40s in good health and CMV-seropositive. For the CDR3, the DNA is TGTGCCAGAAGTAGCGCTAAGACCTACGAGCAGTACTTC. Its translation is CARSSAKTYEQYF. Using reference TRBV2 and TRBJ2-7 for the parts outside the CDR3, the full variable domain is EPEVTQTPSHQVTQMGQEVILRCVPISNHLYFYWYRQILGQKVEFLVSFYNNEISEKSEIFDDQFSVERPDGSNFTLKIRSTKLEDSAMYFCARSSAKTYEQYFGPGTRLTVT.